A single sample gave rise to the 7 T cell receptor beta chains below, sequenced in a study of blood T cell repertoires in COVID-19. The repertoire was sequenced with immunoSEQ multiplex PCR; TCRdb's copy has only in-frame clones and lacks some. This table has around 60,000 clones, roughly 80% appearing once. The sample comprised peripheral blood. These receptors were collected from a man between 60 and 75 years old with COVID-19, enrolled during active disease.

A few counts support this clone. The chain joins TRBV2 to TRBJ1-5, with a weak D call TRBD1 (5 bases). This CDR3 is built from 14 residues. V was trimmed by 4 bases and J by 0 bases, leaving 7 bases between them. The germline gives CDR1 SNHLY, CDR2 FYNNEI. The CDR3 protein is CASSGTRSNQPQHF. In DNA, the CDR3 is TGTGCCAGCAGTGGGACACGTAGCAATCAGCCCCAGCATTTT.

J is TRBJ2-7 and V is TRBV7-9; possible D gene TRBD2, 5 bases. The V gene's germline CDR1 is SEHNR and CDR2 FQNEAQ (reference sequence). The V end lost 4 bases, the J end lost 3 bases, and 19 bases lay between the germline ends. The CDR3 runs to 16 residues. CDR3 residues: CASSSREYRGVYEQYF. In DNA, the CDR3 is TGTGCCAGCAGCTCGCGTGAGTATCGGGGAGTCTACGAGCAGTACTTC.

The chain's CDR3 is CASSYGTGASAGAQHF. The CDR3 DNA sequence: TGTGCCAGCAGCTATGGGACAGGGGCCTCGGCCGGGGCCCAGCATTTT. The chain couples TRBV7-9 to TRBJ1-5, with 10 nucleotides matching TRBD1. CDR1 is SEHNR, CDR2 FQNEAQ, per germline (reference sequence). Germline trimming cut 4 bases from V and 11 bases from J; bases unmatched to any gene: 14. This CDR3 comprises 16 residues.

The V call is TRBV5-1, the J call TRBJ1-1; a weak D match, TRBD1 (6 bases). The germline CDR1 and CDR2 sequences are SGHRS and YFSETQ. V lost 0 bases and J lost 2, with 11 bases in between. CDR3 length: 15 amino acids. As DNA, the CDR3 is TGCGCCAGCAGCTTGGAGGGGGATATAAACACTGAAGCTTTCTTT. Protein: CASSLEGDINTEAFF.

This clone was detected only once. J is TRBJ1-2 and V is TRBV5-3; D is uncertain. TRBV5-3 is an open reading frame, and its role is uncertain. The V gene lost 1 base and the J gene lost 2 bases, with 6 bases spanning the gap. CDR3 length equals 13 residues. The DNA of the CDR3 is TGTGCCAGAAGCTTGACAGCAAACTATGGCTACACCTTC. This translates into CARSLTANYGYTF.

This clone was seen a single time. The V and J genes are TRBV30 and TRBJ1-1; D is undetermined. The germline V gene encodes CDR1 GTSNPN and CDR2 SVGIG (reference sequence). Trimming pared 1 base from V and 1 base from J, leaving 13 bases between. This CDR3 contains 15 residues. This chain's CDR3 is CAWSATVMANTEAFF. CDR3 sequence (DNA): TGTGCCTGGAGTGCAACAGTCATGGCGAACACTGAAGCTTTCTTT. The complete variable domain, with remaining parts taken from reference TRBV30 and TRBJ1-1, reads SQTIHQWPATLVQPVGSPLSLECTVEGTSNPNLYWYRQAAGRGLQLLFYSVGIGQISSEVPQNLSASRPQDRQFILSSKKLLLSDSGFYLCAWSATVMANTEAFFGQGTRLTVV.

Concerning this clone: Other DNA sequences within the sample encode an identical CDR3. V usage is TRBV24-1 and J usage is TRBJ2-1, with TRBD2 as a possible D gene (5 bases). This CDR3 has 15 residues. From germline, CDR1 is KGHDR and CDR2 SFDVKD. The V gene lost 9 bases and the J gene lost 0 bases, with 14 bases spanning the gap. The CDR3 coding sequence is TGTGCCACCTCGGAAGCTCGGGGCTCCTACAATGAGCAGTTCTTC. It translates to CATSEARGSYNEQFF.